Below, 5 T cell receptor beta chains from the same sample are listed, as sequenced in a study of CD8+ T cells in alopecia areata. The treatment here: oral pan-JAK inhibitor, 5-10 mg twice daily. Extracted RNA was reverse transcribed into cDNA, the sequencing template. The method was immunoSEQ multiplex PCR; TCRdb's version includes in-frame clones alone and lacks a portion of them. This table holds roughly 110,000 clones, approximately 54% found once. Sequenced here: CD8+ T cells sorted from blood, sampled at week 24, from a patient treated with tofacitinib. All receptors derive from a human donor with alopecia areata.

This clone has more than one count but fewer than ten. V and J are TRBV4-2 and TRBJ2-1; 9 bases map to TRBD2. The CDR3 is made up of 16 amino acids. CDR1 and CDR2 from the germline V gene are LGHNA and YNFKEQ. V dropped 1 base and J dropped 6; count of bases not matched to a gene: 7. CDR3 residues: CASSQVPAGGPNEQFF. In nucleotides, the CDR3 is TGTGCCAGCAGCCAAGTACCCGCGGGGGGGCCCAATGAGCAGTTCTTC.

There are a few counts of this clone. The J gene is TRBJ1-1, the V gene TRBV29-1, with 7 bases fitting TRBD1. Germline CDR1 and CDR2: SQVTM and ANQGSEA. The V segment lost 0 bases and the J segment 5 bases; nucleotides outside the gene matches: 3. The CDR3 contains 13 residues. As DNA, the CDR3 is TGCAGCGTTGAAGACGACAGGGTTACTGAAGCTTTCTTT. Translation: CSVEDDRVTEAFF. Supplemented by reference TRBV29-1 and TRBJ1-1, the full variable domain reads SAVISQKPSRDICQRGTSLTIQCQVDSQVTMMFWYRQQPGQSLTLIATANQGSEATYESGFVIDKFPISRPNLTFSTLTVSNMSPEDSSIYLCSVEDDRVTEAFFGQGTRLTVV.

The chain carries TRBV29-1 and TRBJ1-2; a possible D gene is TRBD1 (6 bases). Trimming pared 7 bases from V and 7 bases from J, leaving 16 bases between. Germline V gene data show CDR1 as SQVTM and CDR2 as ANQGSEA. CDR3 length equals 12 residues. The CDR3 nucleotides read TGCAGCGCTTTAGCCGGGACAATTGGCTACACCTTC. This sequence encodes CSALAGTIGYTF.

This chain uses TRBV13 with TRBJ1-2; D is unresolved. The CDR3 is 13 residues long. Trimming stripped 5 bases from V and 5 bases from J, with 12 bases between. Per the germline V gene, CDR1 is PRHDT and CDR2 is FYEKMQ (reference sequence). This CDR3 reads CASSPPLLYGYTF. Written as DNA, the CDR3 is TGTGCCAGCAGCCCCCCTCTCCTTTATGGCTACACCTTC.

The rearrangement joins TRBV4-1 to TRBJ1-2, with D possibly TRBD1 on 5 matching bases. V gave up 0 bases and J gave up 5 bases, with 13 bases separating them. The CDR3 loop spans 15 amino acids. Looked up from germline, CDR1 is MGHRA and CDR2 is YSYEKL. In DNA form, the CDR3 reads TGCGCCAGCAGCCAAGATCAGGGACTCGGATATGGCTACACCTTC. Translating it yields CASSQDQGLGYGYTF.